Sequencing of this T cell receptor beta chain was carried out in a study of cytomegalovirus exposure and HLA in healthy donors. Whole-study context: It was reported in a later analysis that the same platform had been used for the approximately 120 validation repertoires as for the 666 first-cohort repertoires. Study findings and constraints: Subsequent analysis of the 95 to 150 validation repertoires found a tendency for first-cohort TCR clusters to co-occur. Cytomegalovirus-associated TCR beta chains were listed, numbering approximately 150. The authors confirmed in vitro that three CMV-associated chains were specific for CMV antigens.

The CDR3 loop spans 13 amino acids. The germline V gene has CDR1 SGHNT and CDR2 YENEEA. V dropped 1 base and J dropped 6 bases, with 7 bases sitting between them. TCRdb keeps only in-frame clones here, not all; method: immunoSEQ multiplex PCR. Of 150,000 or so clones listed, around four fifths are singletons. This clone was counted a few times. Its antigen is currently unknown. The receptor was derived from a young man in good health and CMV-seropositive. The chain is built from TRBV11-3 and TRBJ1-5; D not resolved. Sequenced input: PBMCs. This CDR3 is CASSLGHGQPQHF. The CDR3 DNA reads as TGTGCCAGCAGCTTAGGACACGGTCAGCCCCAGCATTTT.